This TCR beta chain was captured in a study of T cells in Graves' hyperthyroidism and ophthalmopathy. Details on this clonotype: The conserved final phenylalanine or tryptophan is absent from the CDR3, which likely points to a read error.

Amplified regions were TCR beta CDR3 sequences from RNA transcripts. A set of HTBI primers served as the primers for a first-round RT-PCR of the TCR CDR3. TCRdb used MiXCR to reprocess the multiplex PCR reads, holding one entry per CDR3 protein. Of fewer than 600,000 distinct CDR3 sequences detected, about an eighth appear once; the ten largest clones hold around a sixth. Germline V lookup: CDR1 LNHDA, CDR2 SQIVND (reference sequence). The CDR3 totals 16 residues. The junction had 11 bases not matched to a gene; V was cut back by 4 bases and J by 6 bases. An absence of ophthalmopathy progression within 18 months meant stable Graves' hyperthyroidism. A patient was excluded if there was uncontrolled infection, other autoimmune disease, pregnancy or lactation. Each diagnosis was grounded in clinical symptoms, serum thyroxine and TRAb, thyroid ultrasound, and orbital computed tomography.

This sequence joins TRBV19 and TRBJ2-1; 8 nucleotides line up with TRBD2. This TCR was recovered from a young woman with Graves' hyperthyroidism. The sample taken for sequencing was blood. The CDR3 is CASSNQREWVGNEQFL. In DNA, the CDR3 is TGTGCCAGTAGTAACCAGCGGGAGTGGGTCGGCAATGAGCAGTTCTTA.